These T cell receptor beta chains were read from a single sample in a study of CD8 T cells in ankylosing spondylitis. TCRdb re-called the 5' RACE reads with MiXCR, one entry per CDR3 protein. The sample lists about 200,000 distinct CDR3 sequences; 20% to 30% were seen once. The sequenced material came from blood, either unsorted or a sorted T cell fraction (not recorded which). The receptor set was obtained from a male donor with ankylosing spondylitis or in good health (not recorded which). Each CDR3 is given with its conserved first and last residue. A D gene is named only where the DNA matches it firmly. Not all rows give a size; the values are once, few, many and, for expanded clones, a class.

j_call,clone_size,cdr3_length,d_call,v_call,cdr3_nt,cdr3_aa
TRBJ1-4,many,14,NA,TRBV12-3/TRBV12-4,TGTGCCAGCGCGTTGGGGGCAACTAATGAAAAACTGTTTTTT,CASALGATNEKLFF
TRBJ2-7,few,14,TRBD1,TRBV20-1,TGCAGTGCTCCGGGGCCGGGACAGCACTACGAGCAGTACTTC,CSAPGPGQHYEQYF
TRBJ2-1,many,13,TRBD2,TRBV5-1,TGCGCCAGCAGCGGACTAGCGGGAAATGAGCAGTTCTTC,CASSGLAGNEQFF
TRBJ2-5,many,13,NA,TRBV4-2,TGTGCCAGCAGCCAATCACAGATCGAGACCCAGTACTTC,CASSQSQIETQYF
TRBJ2-3,NA,13,NA,TRBV20-1,TGCAGCGAGAGTCGAACTAGCACAGATACGCAGTATTTT,CSESRTSTDTQYF
TRBJ2-3,few,15,TRBD2,TRBV25-1,TGTGCCAGCACTTCGGGACTAGCGGGAGGAGATACGCAGTATTTT,CASTSGLAGGDTQYF
TRBJ2-2,many,18,NA,TRBV11-2,TGTGCCAGCAGCCGGGCGGAGCGGGCAGACCCTCACACCGGGGAGCTGTTTTTT,CASSRAERADPHTGELFF
TRBJ2-3,many,16,TRBD1,TRBV4-1,TGCGCCAGCAGCCAAGAAAGGGGACAGATCACAGATACGCAGTATTTT,CASSQERGQITDTQYF
TRBJ1-4,many,14,TRBD1,TRBV5-1,TGCGCCAGCAGCTTGGGGGACAGTAATGAAAAACTGTTTTTT,CASSLGDSNEKLFF
TRBJ2-1,many,15,NA,TRBV5-6,TGTGCCAGCAGCTTGGGCCCTAGCTCCTACAATGAGCAGTTCTTC,CASSLGPSSYNEQFF
TRBJ2-5,NA,14,NA,TRBV5-1,TGCGCCAGCAGCGTTGGACGGTCCGAGGAGACCCAGTACTTC,CASSVGRSEETQYF
TRBJ1-5,NA,14,NA,TRBV4-2,TGTGCCAGCAGCCAAGGGGTAGGTGATCAGCCCCAGCATTTT,CASSQGVGDQPQHF
TRBJ2-3,NA,13,NA,TRBV5-5,TGTGCCAGCAGCTTGGCCCACACAGATACGCAGTATTTT,CASSLAHTDTQYF
TRBJ1-2,few,16,NA,TRBV4-2,TGTGCCAGCAGCCAAGAAGAACGAGGGAGCGGCTATGGCTACACCTTC,CASSQEERGSGYGYTF
TRBJ1-1,NA,15,NA,TRBV6-5,TGTGCCAGCAGTTACTCGCACAGAGTAAACACTGAAGCTTTCTTT,CASSYSHRVNTEAFF
TRBJ2-3,many,13,TRBD1,TRBV20-1,TGCAGTGCTAGACCGGGACAGGGAAGAGCGCAGTATTTT,CSARPGQGRAQYF
TRBJ1-4,once,14,TRBD1,TRBV30,TGTGCCTGGAGTGGACAGGGGTATAATGAAAAACTGTTTTTT,CAWSGQGYNEKLFF
TRBJ2-3,NA,14,NA,TRBV7-2,TGTGCCAGCAGCTTCCACTACAGCACAGATACGCAGTATTTT,CASSFHYSTDTQYF
TRBJ2-7,NA,16,NA,TRBV6-2/TRBV6-3,TGTGCCAGCAGATTACTCCGGGACAAAGGAGGCTACGAGCAGTACTTC,CASRLLRDKGGYEQYF
TRBJ2-5,few,14,NA,TRBV7-9,TGTGCCAGCAGCGCCTGCAGAGAAGAAGAGACCCAGTACTTC,CASSACREEETQYF
TRBJ2-7,NA,14,NA,TRBV7-6,TGTGCCAGCAGCTTGGGCCCCATATACTACGAGCAGTACTTC,CASSLGPIYYEQYF
TRBJ2-5,few,12,NA,TRBV29-1,TGCAGCGTGCAACAGGTCCTGGGGACCCAGTACTTC,CSVQQVLGTQYF
TRBJ1-5,many,14,NA,TRBV12-3/TRBV12-4,TGTGCCAGCAGTAACCGGGTGGGGCGTCAGCCCCAGCATTTT,CASSNRVGRQPQHF
TRBJ2-1,many,14,NA,TRBV20-1,TGCAGTGGGATTGCGCCTTTCCCCTACAATGAGCAGTTCTTC,CSGIAPFPYNEQFF
TRBJ2-1,many,13,NA,TRBV10-2,TGCGCCAGCAGTGACCCCGTTGTTTATGAGCAGTTCTTC,CASSDPVVYEQFF
TRBJ2-3,NA,14,TRBD1,TRBV20-1,TGCAGTGTTTCGACAGGGGGAGGCACAGATACGCAGTATTTT,CSVSTGGGTDTQYF
TRBJ1-5,NA,16,NA,TRBV20-1,TGCAGTGCTTACATGAACCCGGGGGCAACTTATCAGCCCCAGCATTTT,CSAYMNPGATYQPQHF
TRBJ2-3,NA,15,TRBD2,TRBV5-1,TGCGCCAGCAGCTTGGCTAGCGGGTCCTCAGATACGCAGTATTTT,CASSLASGSSDTQYF
TRBJ2-7,many,11,NA,TRBV11-2,TGTGCCAGCAGCTATATGCACGAGCAGTACTTC,CASSYMHEQYF
TRBJ2-2,many,16,TRBD1,TRBV5-1,TGCGCCAGCAGCTTGAACACAGGGGGCCCGACCGGGGAGCTGTTTTTT,CASSLNTGGPTGELFF
TRBJ2-1,NA,18,TRBD1,TRBV5-1,TGCGCCAGCAGCTTGGTGGATATCGGACAGGAGGAATACAATGAGCAGTTCTTC,CASSLVDIGQEEYNEQFF
TRBJ2-2,many,16,TRBD2,TRBV6-5,TGTGCCAGCAGTTTACTAGCGGGAGGTGGCCCCGGGGAGCTGTTTTTT,CASSLLAGGGPGELFF